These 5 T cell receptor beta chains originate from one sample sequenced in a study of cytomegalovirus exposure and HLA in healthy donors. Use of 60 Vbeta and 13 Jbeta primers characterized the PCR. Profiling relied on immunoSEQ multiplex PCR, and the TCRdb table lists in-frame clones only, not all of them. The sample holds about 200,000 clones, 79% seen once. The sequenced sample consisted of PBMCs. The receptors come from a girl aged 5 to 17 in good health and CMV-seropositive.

CDR3 sequence: CASSFAGGTPTYEQYF. CDR3 in DNA: TGTGCCAGCAGCTTCGCCGGGGGGACTCCCACCTACGAGCAGTACTTC. V is TRBV7-2 and J is TRBJ2-7, with 7 bases that match TRBD2. V lost 3 bases and J lost 2; bases outside the gene matches: 10. This CDR3 is built from 16 residues. The germline V gene has CDR1 SGHTA and CDR2 FQGNSA.

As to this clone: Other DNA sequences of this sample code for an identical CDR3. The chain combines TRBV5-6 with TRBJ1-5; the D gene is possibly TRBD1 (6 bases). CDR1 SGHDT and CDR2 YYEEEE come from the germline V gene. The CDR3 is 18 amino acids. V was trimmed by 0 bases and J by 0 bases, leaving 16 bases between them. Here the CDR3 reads CASSLAVYREGSNQPQHF. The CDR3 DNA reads TGTGCCAGCAGCTTGGCCGTTTACAGGGAGGGTAGCAATCAGCCCCAGCATTTT.

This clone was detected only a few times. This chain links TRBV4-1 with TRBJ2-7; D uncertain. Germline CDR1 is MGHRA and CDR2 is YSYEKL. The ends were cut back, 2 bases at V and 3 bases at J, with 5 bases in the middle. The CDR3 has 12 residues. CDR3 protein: CASSQQDYEQYF. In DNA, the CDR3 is TGCGCCAGCAGCCAACAGGACTACGAGCAGTACTTC.

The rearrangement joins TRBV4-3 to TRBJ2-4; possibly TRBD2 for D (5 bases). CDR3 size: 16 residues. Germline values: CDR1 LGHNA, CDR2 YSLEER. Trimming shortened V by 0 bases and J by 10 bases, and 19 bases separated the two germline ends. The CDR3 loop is CASSQEGGSTTGIQYF. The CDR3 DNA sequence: TGCGCCAGCAGCCAAGAGGGCGGGTCTACCACTGGTATTCAGTACTTC.

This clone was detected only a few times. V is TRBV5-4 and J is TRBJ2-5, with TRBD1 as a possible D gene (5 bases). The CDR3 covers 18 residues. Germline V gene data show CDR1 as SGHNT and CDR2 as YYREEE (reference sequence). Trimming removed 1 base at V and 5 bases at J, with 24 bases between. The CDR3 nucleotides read TGTGCCAGCAGCTTGTTTGGGCCACTTGGGGCCCTCGGGGAGACCCAGTACTTC. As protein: CASSLFGPLGALGETQYF.